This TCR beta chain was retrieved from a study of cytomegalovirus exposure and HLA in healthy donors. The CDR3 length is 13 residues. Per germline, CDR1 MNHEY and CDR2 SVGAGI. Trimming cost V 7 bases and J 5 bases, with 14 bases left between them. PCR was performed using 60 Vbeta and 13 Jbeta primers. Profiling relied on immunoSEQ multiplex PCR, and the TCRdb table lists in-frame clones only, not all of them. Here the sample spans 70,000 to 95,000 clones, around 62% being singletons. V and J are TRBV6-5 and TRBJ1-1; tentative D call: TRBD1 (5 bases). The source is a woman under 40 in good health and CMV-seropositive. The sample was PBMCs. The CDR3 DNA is TGTGCCAGCACCATACCGGGGGGAACTGAAGCTTTCTTT. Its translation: CASTIPGGTEAFF.